This T cell receptor beta chain was observed in a study of identifying expanded T cells in peripheral blood (dated by TCRdb to the late 2010s). Background on the whole study: Technical replicates were generated by sequencing separate aliquots of the same genomic DNA pool, with four replicates compared pairwise. The study at large found these results: About 1.3 differentially abundant clones were flagged by the binomial model between technical replicates, whereas about 16 and 20 were flagged over about two weeks and four weeks, respectively. Across all healthy-donor time intervals, the beta-binomial model significantly cut both the number of clones called differentially abundant and the false-positive rate. Across all healthy donors, variance in clone template counts between approximately 2-week samples was found to increase significantly with total template count. The authors expected biological variance in healthy repertoires might increase further over much longer intervals such as months to years.

Comment on this clone: What antigen it recognizes has not been identified. Base qualities are not recorded, but no much larger clone differs from it by a single base.

Relative to germline, V is missing 5 bases and J is missing 5 bases, with 3 bases of the junction outside any gene match. Reading from cysteine to phenylalanine, the CDR3 counts 15 amino acids. Of all the DNA, just the CDR3 is kept, 45 bases in frame from base 1. Sequences SGHVS (CDR1) and FQNEAQ (CDR2) are obtained from the germline V gene. During the collection period, no infections or other immune events were recorded for the healthy donors. To calibrate time-dependent variance in a beta-binomial model of T-cell clone differential abundance, blood repertoires from healthy donors were used as a training cohort. The training cohort included around ten healthy donors, of whom 3 were female and 7 were male. An age range of about 25 to 64 years, with an average of 43 years, was recorded for the donors. Whole blood from each healthy donor was obtained from a commercial supplier and was collected at three time points around 13 days apart. For immunosequencing, genomic DNA was extracted from whole blood that had not been sorted.

The immunoSEQ Assay, which uses bias-controlled multiplex PCR amplification of genomic DNA, was used to profile TCRbeta CDR3 regions. Turning to the authors' computational methods: The absolute abundance of each unique TCRbeta CDR3 region was quantified after sequences were collapsed and filtered. Differential abundance was assessed using a binomial (Fisher-equivalent) model and a beta-binomial model in which time-dependent variance fitted from healthy donors was added. Clones with fewer than 5 combined templates were removed, and a clone was called differentially abundant if the clone's Benjamini-Hochberg FDR was below 0.01. The form v = (b*log(k)+a)^2 was used to model beta-binomial variance as a function of total template count across the two samples. TCRdb's version of the immuneACCESS table is confined to in-frame rearrangements and falls short of the full clone set. An unresolved V gene accounts for under half of the shortfall where checked; the remainder is of unknown origin. V, J and clone size derive from that table, while D and trimming were established from the DNA sequence. The sample table lists approximately 91,000 clones, about 91% of them with a count of one. The top ten clonotypes cover 4% of the sample.

This TCR derives from a person aged 18 to 75 in good health. Sequences were obtained from blood. This chain joins TRBV7-8 to TRBJ2-1; 13 bases in the junction line up with TRBD2. The CDR3 protein is CASSPGLAGDNEQFF. The nucleotides are TGTGCCAGCAGCCCCGGACTAGCGGGGGACAATGAGCAGTTCTTC.